This section outlines one T cell receptor (beta chain) sequence together with its context. Its antigen is unknown. Germline CDR1 SGHDT, CDR2 YYEEEE. Trimming pared 3 bases from V and 5 bases from J, leaving 14 bases between. This CDR3 has 14 amino acids. Measured with immunoSEQ multiplex PCR; TCRdb has only the in-frame clones, and not every one. The table shows roughly 20,000 clones, with roughly 73% occurring only once. These data originate in a study of vaccination effects on CD4 cells after COVID-19. Whole-study results and caveats: The study enrolled few convalescent patients and sampled no early post-infection timepoints. Long after vaccination, the clones induced by infection and by vaccine shrank markedly in size.

Before sequencing took place, the ViraFEST assay used viral peptide pools to expand antigen-specific CD4+ T cells. Scientists isolated CD4+ T cells after an approximately 10-day culture period ended. None of these healthy vaccinees had been infected with SARS-CoV-2 before vaccination. Half-medium changes using IL-2 medium occurred on days 3 and 7. The clonotype was recovered from a human donor who received a COVID-19 vaccine. This sequence joins TRBV5-6 and TRBJ1-2, with unresolved D. Source: CD4+ T cells from PBMCs cultured with HCoV-NL63 spike peptides, taken before COVID-19 vaccination. Written as DNA, the CDR3 is TGTGCCAGCAGCTCGGAGCGCTTGGTTTATGGCTACACCTTC. Its translation: CASSSERLVYGYTF.